The 10 T cell receptor beta chains below all came from one sample that was sequenced in a study of identical twins. One entry per CDR3 protein results from TCRdb running MiXCR on the 5' RACE reads. The sample yields 470,000 or so distinct CDR3 sequences, 24% seen once. These data also featured in a second study, about T cells expressing NK-cell markers.

The sample was CD4+ T cells sorted from blood. These receptors came from a young woman in good health.

V gene TRBV18 combines with J gene TRBJ2-3; TRBD2 agrees at 9 bases. After removal of 3 bases from V and 5 bases from J, the junction contained 12 bases not matched to a gene. In germline, CDR1 is KGHSH, CDR2 LQKENI. The CDR3 runs to 17 residues. The CDR3 bases are TGTGCCAGCTCACCCCCATCGGCGGGAGGGATCCGAGATACGCAGTATTTT. Its translation: CASSPPSAGGIRDTQYF.

The CDR3 region has the DNA TGCGCCAGCAGCCGCTACGGCTACAATGAGCAGTTCTTC. Its translation is CASSRYGYNEQFF. This chain links TRBV5-1 with TRBJ2-1; D gene unclear. Trimming left V 4 bases short and J 3 bases short, with 8 bases between. This CDR3 is built from 13 residues. The germline V gene has CDR1 SGHRS and CDR2 YFSETQ.

V gene TRBV7-6 combines with J gene TRBJ2-3; 7 bases line up with TRBD2. Per germline, CDR1 SGHVS and CDR2 FNYEAQ. J lost 5 bases, V lost 1 base, and 6 bases had no gene match. CDR3 size: 15 residues. The CDR3, as DNA: TGTGCCAGCAGCTTAGGGGGACTAAAAGTAGATACGCAGTATTTT. This gives the protein CASSLGGLKVDTQYF.

This clonotype was picked up a small number of times. The V gene is TRBV15, the J gene TRBJ1-5, with D perhaps TRBD1 (5 bases). The CDR3 runs 14 residues. Trimming took 2 bases from V and 9 from J, leaving 14 bases between them. In germline, CDR1 is LNHNV, CDR2 YYDKDF (reference sequence). The CDR3 DNA reads TGTGCCACCAGCAGACCTGGGGCAGTTCTGCCCCAGCATTTT. Protein: CATSRPGAVLPQHF.

The chain joins TRBV2 to TRBJ2-2; 8 bases match TRBD2. V was pared by 6 bases and J by 5 bases, with 8 bases of the junction left unmatched. The length of the CDR3 is 15 residues. Germline CDR1 SNHLY, CDR2 FYNNEI. The CDR3 reads CASSRAGVGTGELFF. CDR3 in DNA: TGTGCCAGCAGCAGAGCGGGAGTGGGGACCGGGGAGCTGTTTTTT. The entire variable domain, with the rest obtained from reference TRBV2 and TRBJ2-2, is as follows: EPEVTQTPSHQVTQMGQEVILRCVPISNHLYFYWYRQILGQKVEFLVSFYNNEISEKSEIFDDQFSVERPDGSNFTLKIRSTKLEDSAMYFCASSRAGVGTGELFFGEGSRLTVL.

This clonotype is a singleton in its sample. The J gene is TRBJ2-7, the V gene TRBV6-5, with TRBD2 matching over 9 bases. There are 16 residues in the CDR3. Trimming removed 0 bases from V and 6 bases from J; junction bases left unmatched: 9. Germline CDR1 MNHEY, CDR2 SVGAGI. This CDR3 reads CASSYSSGGPLSEQYF. The CDR3 DNA reads as TGTGCCAGCAGTTACTCTAGCGGGGGACCACTCTCCGAGCAGTACTTC.

This clonotype was counted between two and nine times. The chain employs TRBV7-9 and TRBJ1-1; 7 nucleotides line up with TRBD1. The CDR3 is 14 residues long. Germline V gives CDR1 SEHNR, CDR2 FQNEAQ (reference sequence). Trimming took 3 bases from V and 5 from J; bases not matched to a gene: 6. The CDR3 sequence: CASSFETGKTEAFF. CDR3 coding DNA: TGTGCCAGCAGCTTCGAGACAGGGAAAACTGAAGCTTTCTTT.

This clonotype was detected many times. The chain carries TRBV9 and TRBJ2-3, with D hard to call. Trimming took off 0 bases at V and 4 bases at J, with 9 bases between the two ends. Germline CDR1 reads SGDLS; CDR2 reads YYNGEE. The CDR3 is made up of 14 amino acids. The CDR3 DNA reads TGTGCCAGCAGCGTAGCACCCCCGGCAGATACGCAGTATTTT. Protein product: CASSVAPPADTQYF.

The CDR3 reads CSARGRAGRYNEQFF. The DNA for the CDR3 is TGCAGTGCTAGGGGTCGCGCGGGAAGGTACAATGAGCAGTTCTTC. J is TRBJ2-1 and V is TRBV20-1, with D possibly TRBD2 on 6 matching bases. Germline-derived CDR1 and CDR2 are DFQATT and SNEGSKA (reference sequence). The CDR3 extends over 15 amino acids. Trimming stripped 3 bases from V and 4 bases from J, with 16 bases between.

This clonotype was seen only a few times. The chain uses TRBV29-1 and TRBJ2-3, with D maybe TRBD2 (6 bases). V was shortened by 7 bases and J by 2 bases, with 22 bases between the two germline ends. Germline V lookup: CDR1 SQVTM, CDR2 ANQGSEA. The CDR3 has 16 amino acids. CDR3 in amino acids: CSASASPTFYTDTQYF. CDR3 bases: TGCAGCGCTAGCGCGAGCCCAACCTTCTACACAGATACGCAGTATTTT.